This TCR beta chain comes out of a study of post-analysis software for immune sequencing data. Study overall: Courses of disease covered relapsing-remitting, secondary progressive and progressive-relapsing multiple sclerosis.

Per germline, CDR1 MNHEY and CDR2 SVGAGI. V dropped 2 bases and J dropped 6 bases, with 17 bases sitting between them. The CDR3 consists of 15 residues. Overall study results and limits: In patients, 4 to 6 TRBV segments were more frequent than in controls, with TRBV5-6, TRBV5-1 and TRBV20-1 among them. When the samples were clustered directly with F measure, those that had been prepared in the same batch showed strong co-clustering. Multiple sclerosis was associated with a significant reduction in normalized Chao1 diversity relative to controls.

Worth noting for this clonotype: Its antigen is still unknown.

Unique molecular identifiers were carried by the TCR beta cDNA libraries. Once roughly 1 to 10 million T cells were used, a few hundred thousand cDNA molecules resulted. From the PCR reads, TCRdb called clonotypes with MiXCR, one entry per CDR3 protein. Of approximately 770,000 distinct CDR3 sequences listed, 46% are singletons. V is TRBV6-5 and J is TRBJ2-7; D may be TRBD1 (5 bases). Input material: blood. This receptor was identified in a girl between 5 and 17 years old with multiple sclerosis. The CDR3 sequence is CASSYQGQGLSEQYF. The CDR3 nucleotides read TGTGCCAGCAGTTACCAAGGGCAGGGCCTCTCCGAGCAGTACTTC.